The 29 T cell receptor beta chains given below trace back to one sample, sequenced in a study of cytomegalovirus exposure and HLA in healthy donors. Assay: immunoSEQ multiplex PCR; the TCRdb copy retains only in-frame clones and omits some. The table has some 180,000 clones, about 89% seen once. Sample: PBMCs. These receptors all come from a man aged 25-45 years in good health and CMV-seropositive.

In its sample, this clone was seen a few times. The V call is TRBV7-9, the J call TRBJ2-7; D assignment may be TRBD1 or TRBD2 (5 bases each). The CDR3 runs 12 residues. From germline, CDR1 is SEHNR and CDR2 FQNEAQ (reference sequence). With 5 bases removed from V and 10 bases from J, the gap between germline ends came to 15 bases. The CDR3 bases are TGTGCCAGCAGCCGGGACGGAGGACGTCAGTACTTC. It codes for CASSRDGGRQYF.

The J gene is TRBJ2-7, the V gene TRBV2, with D possibly TRBD1 on 6 matching bases. Germline-derived CDR1 and CDR2 are SNHLY and FYNNEI. This CDR3 is 14 amino acids long. The V end lost 10 bases, the J end lost 0 bases, and 16 bases lay between the germline ends. The CDR3 DNA follows: TGTGCCATCTCCGGGACACGAAACTCCTACGAGCAGTACTTC. Translated: CAISGTRNSYEQYF.

V is TRBV6-1 and J is TRBJ2-3; 8 bases map to TRBD2. The V gene end was trimmed by 1 base and the J gene end by 2 bases; junction bases not matched to a gene: 5. The CDR3 totals 16 residues. Germline CDR1 is MNHNS and CDR2 is SASEGT. This CDR3 reads CASSEGAGGHTDTQYF. In DNA form, the CDR3 reads TGTGCCAGCAGTGAAGGGGCGGGAGGACACACAGATACGCAGTATTTT.

This sequence joins TRBV6-1 and TRBJ2-7; D unclear. Trimming stripped 8 bases from V and 6 bases from J, with 11 bases between. The CDR3 is 11 residues long. Germline CDR1 and CDR2: MNHNS and SASEGT. The CDR3 DNA reads as TGTGCCAGCCCCAGCTTTGTCGAGCAGTACTTC. Its translation is CASPSFVEQYF.

This sequence joins TRBV5-1 and TRBJ2-5, with 9 positions matching TRBD2. Germline assignment: CDR1 SGHRS and CDR2 YFSETQ. CDR3 length: 17 amino acids. Trimming took 0 bases from V and 4 from J; bases not matched to a gene: 10. CDR3 region: CASSLGGSGSTSETQYF. CDR3 nucleotides: TGCGCCAGCAGCTTGGGTGGTAGCGGGAGTACGTCAGAGACCCAGTACTTC.

This chain uses TRBV2 with TRBJ1-2, with D uncertain. V lost 4 bases to trimming and J lost 7 bases, with 7 bases between them. Germline values: CDR1 SNHLY, CDR2 FYNNEI. This CDR3 spans 11 amino acids. The CDR3 reads CASSVEGGYTF. The DNA of the CDR3 is TGTGCCAGCAGTGTCGAGGGTGGCTACACCTTC.

The rearrangement joins TRBV5-1 to TRBJ2-3; 7 positions match TRBD1. The CDR3 spans 18 residues. V shed 6 bases and J 0 bases; nucleotides not matched to a gene: 16. CDR1 and CDR2 (germline): SGHRS, YFSETQ. CDR3 nucleotides: TGCGCCAGCACCAGACGGGCACTCAAGGGGGCTAGCACAGATACGCAGTATTTT. Translating gives CASTRRALKGASTDTQYF.

This chain connects TRBV30 to TRBJ2-7; D is possibly TRBD1 (6 bases). CDR3 size: 12 residues. Germline CDR1 reads GTSNPN; CDR2 reads SVGIG (reference sequence). V lost 2 bases to trimming and J lost 5 bases, with 10 bases between them. Here the CDR3 reads CAWSPDSNEQYF. The CDR3 DNA reads as TGTGCCTGGAGTCCGGACAGTAACGAGCAGTACTTC.

The V gene is TRBV6-5, the J gene TRBJ2-2; D call uncertain. V shed 8 bases and J shed 0 bases, with 13 bases lying between them. The CDR3 is 15 residues long. Germline CDR1 is MNHEY and CDR2 is SVGAGI. The CDR3, as DNA: TGTGCCAGCGCCAGACTCGACCCGAACACCGGGGAGCTGTTTTTT. Its protein is CASARLDPNTGELFF.

The V gene is TRBV19, the J gene TRBJ2-7; D unresolved. With 3 bases removed from V and 6 bases from J, the gap between germline ends came to 12 bases. Germline loops: CDR1 LNHDA, CDR2 SQIVND (reference sequence). The CDR3 totals 13 residues. Here the CDR3 reads CASSIRTSGEQYF. The CDR3 bases are TGTGCCAGTAGTATTCGGACCTCAGGCGAGCAGTACTTC. Full variable domain (outside the CDR3, taken from reference TRBV19 and TRBJ2-7): DGGITQSPKYLFRKEGQNVTLSCEQNLNHDAMYWYRQDPGQGLRLIYYSQIVNDFQKGDIAEGYSVSREKKESFPLTVTSAQKNPTAFYLCASSIRTSGEQYFGPGTRLTVT.

The chain couples TRBV5-4 to TRBJ2-1; D gene ambiguous. Trimming removed 0 bases from V and 11 bases from J, with 9 bases in between. The CDR3 covers 12 residues. Germline V gene data show CDR1 as SGHNT and CDR2 as YYREEE (reference sequence). The CDR3 spells CASSLDSAKQFF. CDR3 sequence (DNA): TGTGCCAGCAGCTTGGACAGTGCCAAGCAGTTCTTC.

The chain recombines TRBV28 with TRBJ2-1; 14 nucleotides align to TRBD2. Germline trimming cut 7 bases from V and 7 bases from J; bases unmatched to any gene: 15. The CDR3 consists of 18 residues. Germline values: CDR1 MDHEN, CDR2 SYDVKM. The CDR3 protein is CASISDRTGTSGRNEQFF. The CDR3 nucleotides are TGTGCCAGCATTTCTGACAGAACTGGGACTAGCGGGAGAAATGAGCAGTTCTTC. The full variable domain, completed using reference TRBV28 and TRBJ2-1, is DVKVTQSSRYLVKRTGEKVFLECVQDMDHENMFWYRQDPGLGLRLIYFSYDVKMKEKGDIPEGYSVSREKKERFSLILESASTNQTSMYLCASISDRTGTSGRNEQFFGPGTRLTVL.

This clone has just a few counts. The chain combines TRBV15 with TRBJ2-7; a possible D gene is TRBD1 (6 bases). The V end was cut by 6 bases, the J end by 1 base, with 10 bases between. Looked up from germline, CDR1 is LNHNV and CDR2 is YYDKDF (reference sequence). This CDR3 spans 13 amino acids. CDR3 amino acids: CATRGAGSYEQYF. The CDR3 DNA reads as TGTGCCACCAGGGGGGCAGGATCCTACGAGCAGTACTTC. The variable domain in full, with the rest retrieved from reference TRBV15 and TRBJ2-7, is DAMVIQNPRYQVTQFGKPVTLSCSQTLNHNVMYWYQQKSSQAPKLLFHYYDKDFNNEADTPDNFQSRRPNTSFCFLDIRSPGLGDTAMYLCATRGAGSYEQYFGPGTRLTVT.

The rearrangement uses TRBV27 and TRBJ2-3; TRBD1 might be the D (5 bases). Trimming pared 2 bases from V and 2 bases from J, leaving 17 bases between. From germline, CDR1 is MNHEY and CDR2 SMNVEV (reference sequence). The CDR3 has 17 amino acids. The CDR3 sequence: CASSLAGLPYATDTQYF. The CDR3 DNA is TGTGCCAGCAGTTTAGCAGGGTTGCCCTATGCCACAGATACGCAGTATTTT.

The chain has TRBV5-6 and TRBJ2-5; D gene unclear. The CDR3 extends over 14 amino acids. Germline loops: CDR1 SGHDT, CDR2 YYEEEE. V was shortened by 0 bases and J by 1 base, with 7 bases between the two germline ends. This CDR3 reads CASSLARTQETQYF. CDR3 nucleotide sequence: TGTGCCAGCAGCTTGGCCCGAACCCAAGAGACCCAGTACTTC.

V is TRBV27 and J is TRBJ2-3, with D unresolved. Trimming shortened V by 1 base and J by 0 bases, and 5 bases separated the two germline ends. Germline V lookup: CDR1 MNHEY, CDR2 SMNVEV (reference sequence). CDR3 length equals 14 residues. This CDR3 reads CASSLWGSTDTQYF. As DNA, the CDR3 is TGTGCCAGCAGTTTATGGGGTAGCACAGATACGCAGTATTTT.

This clone was detected only once. The CDR3 sequence is CASSAGAGLANTGELFF. The CDR3, as DNA: TGTGCCAGCAGCGCCGGGGCAGGGTTGGCGAACACCGGGGAGCTGTTTTTT. The chain employs TRBV7-9 and TRBJ2-2; D may match TRBD1 or TRBD2 (5 bases each). Germline CDR1 SEHNR, CDR2 FQNEAQ (reference sequence). The CDR3 runs to 17 residues. V gave up 5 bases and J gave up 0 bases, with 16 bases separating them. Drawing the rest from reference TRBV7-9 and TRBJ2-2, the complete variable domain is DTGVSQNPRHKITKRGQNVTFRCDPISEHNRLYWYRQTLGQGPEFLTYFQNEAQLEKSRLLSDRFSAERPKGSFSTLEIQRTEQGDSAMYLCASSAGAGLANTGELFFGEGSRLTVL.

The CDR3 nucleotides read TGTGCCAGCAGCCAACTTGACAACACTGAAGCTTTCTTT. This codes for CASSQLDNTEAFF. V and J are TRBV6-5 and TRBJ1-1; D is uncertain. V was trimmed by 6 bases and J by 2 bases, leaving 10 bases between them. Germline loops: CDR1 MNHEY, CDR2 SVGAGI. This CDR3 region has 13 residues.

The chain combines TRBV6-5 with TRBJ1-4; D gene unclear. Trimming stripped 10 bases from V and 1 base from J, with 10 bases between. Germline V gene data show CDR1 as MNHEY and CDR2 as SVGAGI. The CDR3 length is 13 residues. CDR3 amino acids: CATQSGTNEKLFF. As DNA, the CDR3 is TGTGCCACACAGTCCGGAACTAATGAAAAACTGTTTTTT.

This clone was recorded once. The chain combines TRBV27 with TRBJ2-7, with 7 bases matching TRBD1. Germline CDR1 and CDR2: MNHEY and SMNVEV (reference sequence). Trimming took 2 bases from V and 1 from J; bases not matched to a gene: 5. There are 15 residues in the CDR3. CDR3 sequence: CASSLTGDRSYEQYF. The DNA of the CDR3 is TGTGCCAGCAGTTTAACCGGGGACAGATCCTACGAGCAGTACTTC.

This clone was observed a few times. V gene TRBV7-2 combines with J gene TRBJ2-3; 10 bases line up with TRBD2. This CDR3 has 14 residues. V dropped 3 bases and J dropped 8; count of bases not matched to a gene: 5. In germline, CDR1 is SGHTA, CDR2 FQGNSA. The CDR3 sequence: CASSLAAGGGTQYF. CDR3 nucleotides: TGTGCCAGCAGCTTGGCAGCGGGAGGGGGTACGCAGTATTTT.

The chain uses TRBV25-1 and TRBJ1-2, with 8 bases aligning to TRBD1. J lost 7 bases, V lost 5 bases, and 6 bases had no gene match. Germline CDR1 MGHDK, CDR2 SYGVNS. The CDR3 extends over 13 amino acids. The CDR3 protein is CASSTRDRSGYTF. The CDR3 DNA reads as TGTGCCAGCAGTACCCGGGACAGGAGTGGCTACACCTTC.

In its sample, this clone was seen a few times. The genes are TRBV6-5 and TRBJ2-7; D is uncertain. The CDR3 loop spans 13 amino acids. V was cut by 0 bases and J by 5 bases, with 8 bases left in between. CDR1 MNHEY and CDR2 SVGAGI come from the germline V gene. CDR3 nucleotide sequence: TGTGCCAGCAGTTACTCGCCTACAAACGAGCAGTACTTC. Encoded protein: CASSYSPTNEQYF.

This clone was seen more than once but under ten times. The gene calls are TRBV7-9 and TRBJ1-1; D is uncertain. Trimming took off 3 bases at V and 5 bases at J, with 7 bases between the two ends. Germline values: CDR1 SEHNR, CDR2 FQNEAQ (reference sequence). This CDR3 has 12 residues. CDR3 in amino acids: CASSFLGTEAFF. The CDR3 DNA reads TGTGCCAGCAGCTTTTTGGGGACTGAAGCTTTCTTT. Using reference TRBV7-9 and TRBJ1-1 for the parts outside the CDR3, the full variable domain is DTGVSQNPRHKITKRGQNVTFRCDPISEHNRLYWYRQTLGQGPEFLTYFQNEAQLEKSRLLSDRFSAERPKGSFSTLEIQRTEQGDSAMYLCASSFLGTEAFFGQGTRLTVV.

This sequence joins TRBV5-1 and TRBJ1-1; maybe TRBD1 (5 bases). CDR3 length: 14 residues. Deletions cut 2 bases from V and 1 base from J, with 9 bases between. From germline, CDR1 is SGHRS and CDR2 YFSETQ. CDR3 loop: CASSFGTANTEAFF. The CDR3 DNA is TGCGCCAGCAGCTTCGGGACGGCGAACACTGAAGCTTTCTTT.

In this sample, this clone turned up once. This chain joins TRBV7-2 and TRBJ1-3; D unresolved. V lost 7 bases to trimming and J lost 4 bases, with 17 bases between them. Germline V gene lookup returns CDR1 SGHTA and CDR2 FQGNSA. The CDR3 has 15 amino acids. This chain's CDR3 is CASTNQAGWGNTIYF. Here the CDR3 DNA reads TGTGCCAGCACCAACCAGGCAGGTTGGGGAAACACCATATATTTT.

The V call is TRBV11-3, the J call TRBJ2-7; a weak D match, TRBD1 (5 bases). The CDR3 has 15 residues. The V gene's germline CDR1 is SGHNT and CDR2 YENEEA. The germline V and J ends were trimmed by 1 base and 3 bases, with 13 bases remaining between them. The CDR3 here is CASSLGGQGNYEQYF. The CDR3 DNA sequence: TGTGCCAGCAGCTTAGGTGGCCAGGGTAACTACGAGCAGTACTTC.

J is TRBJ2-1 and V is TRBV9, with D tentatively TRBD1 (6 bases). The length of the CDR3 is 18 residues. Trimming shortened V by 3 bases and J by 0 bases, and 19 bases separated the two germline ends. Germline V gene data show CDR1 as SGDLS and CDR2 as YYNGEE. CDR3 amino acids: CASSASPRTASSYNEQFF. The CDR3 DNA is TGTGCCAGCAGCGCGAGCCCTCGGACAGCCAGCTCCTACAATGAGCAGTTCTTC.

The chain carries TRBV29-1 and TRBJ2-1; TRBD1 aligns across 10 bases. CDR3 length: 14 residues. Per the germline V gene, CDR1 is SQVTM and CDR2 is ANQGSEA. With V trimmed by 1 base and J by 6 bases, 3 bases remained unmatched. CDR3 sequence: CSVEGGQGSNEQFF. CDR3 DNA sequence: TGCAGCGTTGAAGGGGGACAGGGGTCCAATGAGCAGTTCTTC.